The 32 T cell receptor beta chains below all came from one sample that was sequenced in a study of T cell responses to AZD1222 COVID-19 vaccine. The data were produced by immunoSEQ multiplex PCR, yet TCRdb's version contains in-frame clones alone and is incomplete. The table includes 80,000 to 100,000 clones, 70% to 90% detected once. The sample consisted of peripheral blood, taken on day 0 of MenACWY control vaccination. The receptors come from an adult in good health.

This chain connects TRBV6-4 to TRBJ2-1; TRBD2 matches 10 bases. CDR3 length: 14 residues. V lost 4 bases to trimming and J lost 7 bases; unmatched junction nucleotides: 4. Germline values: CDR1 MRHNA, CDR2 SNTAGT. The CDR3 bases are TGTGCCAGCAGTGCGGCTAGCGGGGGTAATGAGCAGTTCTTC. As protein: CASSAASGGNEQFF.

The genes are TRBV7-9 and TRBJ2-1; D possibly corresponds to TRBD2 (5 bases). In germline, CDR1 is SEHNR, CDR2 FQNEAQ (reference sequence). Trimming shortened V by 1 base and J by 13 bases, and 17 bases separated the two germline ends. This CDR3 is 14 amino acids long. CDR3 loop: CASSLGVGEVGQFF. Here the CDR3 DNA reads TGTGCCAGCAGCTTAGGAGTCGGGGAAGTAGGTCAGTTCTTC. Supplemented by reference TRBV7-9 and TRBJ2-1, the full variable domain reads DTGVSQNPRHKITKRGQNVTFRCDPISEHNRLYWYRQTLGQGPEFLTYFQNEAQLEKSRLLSDRFSAERPKGSFSTLEIQRTEQGDSAMYLCASSLGVGEVGQFFGPGTRLTVL.

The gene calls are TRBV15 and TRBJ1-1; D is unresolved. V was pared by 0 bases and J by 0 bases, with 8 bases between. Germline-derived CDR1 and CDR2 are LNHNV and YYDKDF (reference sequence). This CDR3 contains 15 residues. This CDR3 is CATSRDAAVNTEAFF. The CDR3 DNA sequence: TGTGCCACCAGCAGAGATGCGGCAGTGAACACTGAAGCTTTCTTT. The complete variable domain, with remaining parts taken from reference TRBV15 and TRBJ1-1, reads DAMVIQNPRYQVTQFGKPVTLSCSQTLNHNVMYWYQQKSSQAPKLLFHYYDKDFNNEADTPDNFQSRRPNTSFCFLDIRSPGLGDTAMYLCATSRDAAVNTEAFFGQGTRLTVV.

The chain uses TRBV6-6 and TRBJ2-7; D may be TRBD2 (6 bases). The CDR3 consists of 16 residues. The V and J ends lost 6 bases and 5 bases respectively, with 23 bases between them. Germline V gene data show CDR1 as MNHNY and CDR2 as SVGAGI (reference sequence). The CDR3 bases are TGTGCCAGCAGCTTTCCCGGAGGGTATGGTACCGACGAGCAGTACTTC. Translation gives CASSFPGGYGTDEQYF.

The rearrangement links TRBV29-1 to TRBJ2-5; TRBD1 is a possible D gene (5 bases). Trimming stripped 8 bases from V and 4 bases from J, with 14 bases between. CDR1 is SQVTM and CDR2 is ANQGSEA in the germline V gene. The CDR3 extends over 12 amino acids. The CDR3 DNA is TGCAGCACTTCGACTGGGGCAGAGACCCAGTACTTC. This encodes CSTSTGAETQYF.

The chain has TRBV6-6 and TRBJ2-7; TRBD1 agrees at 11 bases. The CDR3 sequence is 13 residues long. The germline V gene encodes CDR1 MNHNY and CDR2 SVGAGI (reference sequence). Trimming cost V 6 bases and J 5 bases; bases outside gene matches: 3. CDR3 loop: CASSRDRGDEQYF. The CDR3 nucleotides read TGTGCCAGCAGCCGGGACAGGGGGGACGAGCAGTACTTC.

CDR3 DNA: TGCGCCAGCAGCTTGCCGGGACAGGGAGTGGCAGATACGCAGTATTTT. Its translation: CASSLPGQGVADTQYF. V and J are TRBV5-1 and TRBJ2-3; 9 bases are a match to TRBD1. Germline V gene sequence: CDR1 SGHRS, CDR2 YFSETQ. The CDR3 has 16 amino acids. Trimming took 1 base from V and 4 from J; bases not matched to a gene: 7. Together with reference TRBV5-1 and TRBJ2-3, the CDR3 gives the full variable domain: KAGVTQTPRYLIKTRGQQVTLSCSPISGHRSVSWYQQTPGQGLQFLFEYFSETQRNKGNFPGRFSGRQFSNSRSEMNVSTLELGDSALYLCASSLPGQGVADTQYFGPGTRLTVL.

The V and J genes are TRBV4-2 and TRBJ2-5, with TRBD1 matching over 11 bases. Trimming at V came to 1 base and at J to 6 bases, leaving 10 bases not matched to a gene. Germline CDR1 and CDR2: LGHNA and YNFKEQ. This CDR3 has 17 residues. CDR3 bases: TGTGCCAGCAGCCAAGGCTACTTCGGGACAGGGGGGCAGACCCAGTACTTC. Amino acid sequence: CASSQGYFGTGGQTQYF.

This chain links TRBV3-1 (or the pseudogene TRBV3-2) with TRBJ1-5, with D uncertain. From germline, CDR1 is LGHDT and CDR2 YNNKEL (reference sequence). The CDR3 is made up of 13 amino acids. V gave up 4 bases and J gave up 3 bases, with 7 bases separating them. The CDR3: CASSRDNNQPQHF. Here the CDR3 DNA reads TGTGCCAGCAGCCGAGACAACAATCAGCCCCAGCATTTT.

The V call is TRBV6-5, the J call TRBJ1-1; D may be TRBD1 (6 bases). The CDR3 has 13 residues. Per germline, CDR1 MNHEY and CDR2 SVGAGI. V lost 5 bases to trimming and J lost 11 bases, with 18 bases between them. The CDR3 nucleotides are TGTGCCAGCAGTCCTCTCCGGACAGTAGCTGCTTTCTTT. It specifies CASSPLRTVAAFF.

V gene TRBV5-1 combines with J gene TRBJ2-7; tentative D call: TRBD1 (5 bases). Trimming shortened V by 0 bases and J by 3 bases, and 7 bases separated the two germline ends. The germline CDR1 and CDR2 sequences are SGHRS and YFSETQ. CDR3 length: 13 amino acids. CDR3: CASSLDQGYEQYF. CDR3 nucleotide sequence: TGCGCCAGCAGCTTGGACCAGGGCTACGAGCAGTACTTC.

CDR3 residues: CASSPQGPDTQYF. Written as DNA, the CDR3 is TGTGCCAGCAGCCCCCAGGGCCCAGATACGCAGTATTTT. This chain links TRBV14 with TRBJ2-3; D is perhaps TRBD1 (5 bases). Trimming cost V 4 bases and J 4 bases, with 9 bases left between them. From germline, CDR1 is SGHDN and CDR2 FVKESK. This CDR3 is built from 13 residues.

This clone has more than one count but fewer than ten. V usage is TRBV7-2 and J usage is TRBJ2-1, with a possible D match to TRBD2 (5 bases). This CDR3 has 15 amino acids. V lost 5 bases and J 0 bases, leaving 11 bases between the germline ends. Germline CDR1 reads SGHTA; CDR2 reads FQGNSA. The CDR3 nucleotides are TGTGCCAGCAGCGTCAGCGGAGCCTCCTACAATGAGCAGTTCTTC. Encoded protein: CASSVSGASYNEQFF.

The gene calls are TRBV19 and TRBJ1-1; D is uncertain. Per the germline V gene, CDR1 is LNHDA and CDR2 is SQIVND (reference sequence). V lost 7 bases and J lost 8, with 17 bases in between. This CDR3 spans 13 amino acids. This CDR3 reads CASMANKAPEAFF. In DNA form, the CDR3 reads TGTGCCAGTATGGCCAATAAGGCCCCGGAAGCTTTCTTT.

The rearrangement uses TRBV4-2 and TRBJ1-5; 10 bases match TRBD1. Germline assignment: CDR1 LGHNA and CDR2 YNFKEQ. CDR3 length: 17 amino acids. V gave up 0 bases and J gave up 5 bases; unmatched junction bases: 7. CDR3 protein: CASSQDGTGVLYQPQHF. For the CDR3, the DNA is TGTGCCAGCAGCCAAGACGGGACAGGGGTTTTGTATCAGCCCCAGCATTTT.

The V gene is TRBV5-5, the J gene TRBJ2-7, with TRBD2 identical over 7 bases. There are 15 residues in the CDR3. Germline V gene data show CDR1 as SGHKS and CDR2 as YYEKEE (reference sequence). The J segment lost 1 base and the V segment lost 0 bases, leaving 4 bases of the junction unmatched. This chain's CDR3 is CASSLDLGGSYEQYF. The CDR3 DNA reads TGTGCCAGCAGCTTGGATTTGGGGGGGTCCTACGAGCAGTACTTC.

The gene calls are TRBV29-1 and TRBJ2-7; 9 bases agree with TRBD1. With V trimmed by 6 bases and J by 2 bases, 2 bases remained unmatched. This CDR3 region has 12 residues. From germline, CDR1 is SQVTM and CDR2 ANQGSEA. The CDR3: CSVRTGAYEQYF. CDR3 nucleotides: TGCAGCGTACGGACAGGGGCCTACGAGCAGTACTTC.

The CDR3 sequence is CASSETGGSYNEQFF. The CDR3 DNA follows: TGTGCCAGCAGTGAAACGGGGGGGTCCTACAATGAGCAGTTCTTC. The V call is TRBV25-1, the J call TRBJ2-1; 8 bases match TRBD2. The V and J ends lost 2 bases and 1 base, in that order; junction bases with no gene match: 1. The CDR3 is made up of 15 amino acids. CDR1 MGHDK and CDR2 SYGVNS come from the germline V gene.

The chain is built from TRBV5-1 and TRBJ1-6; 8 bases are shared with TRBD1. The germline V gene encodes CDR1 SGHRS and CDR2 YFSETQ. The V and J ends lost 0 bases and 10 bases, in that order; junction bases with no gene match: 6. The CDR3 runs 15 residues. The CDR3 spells CASSLEAGGYSPLHF. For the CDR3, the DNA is TGCGCCAGCAGCTTGGAGGCAGGGGGCTACTCACCCCTCCACTTT.

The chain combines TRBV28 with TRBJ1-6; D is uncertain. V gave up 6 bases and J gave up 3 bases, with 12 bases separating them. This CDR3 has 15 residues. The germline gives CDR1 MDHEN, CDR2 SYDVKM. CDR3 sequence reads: CASRDDTSYNSPLHF. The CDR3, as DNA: TGTGCCAGCAGAGACGACACGAGCTATAATTCACCCCTCCACTTT.

CDR3 sequence: CASSEAGRQFF. CDR3 nucleotides: TGTGCCAGCAGTGAGGCGGGTCGTCAGTTCTTC. This sequence joins TRBV6-1 and TRBJ2-1, with a tentative D call TRBD2 (5 bases). This CDR3 is built from 11 residues. Germline lookup yields CDR1 MNHNS and CDR2 SASEGT. V shed 3 bases and J shed 13 bases, with 10 bases lying between them.

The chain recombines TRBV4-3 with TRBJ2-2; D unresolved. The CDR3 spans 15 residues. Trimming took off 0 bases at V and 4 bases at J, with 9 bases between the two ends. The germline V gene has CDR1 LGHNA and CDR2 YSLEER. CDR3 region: CASSQESASTGELFF. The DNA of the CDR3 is TGCGCCAGCAGCCAAGAGTCAGCAAGCACCGGGGAGCTGTTTTTT.

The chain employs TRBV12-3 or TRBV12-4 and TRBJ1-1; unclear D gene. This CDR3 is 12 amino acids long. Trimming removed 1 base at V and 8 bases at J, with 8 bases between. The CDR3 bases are TGTGCCAGCAGTTTAGGGAGAACGGAAGCTTTCTTT. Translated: CASSLGRTEAFF.

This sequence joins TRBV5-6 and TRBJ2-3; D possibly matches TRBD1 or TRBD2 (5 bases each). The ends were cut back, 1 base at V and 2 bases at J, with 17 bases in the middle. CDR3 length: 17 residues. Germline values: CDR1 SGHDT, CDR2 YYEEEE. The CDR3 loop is CASSLKGRTVSTDTQYF. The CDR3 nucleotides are TGTGCCAGCAGCTTGAAGGGACGTACCGTTTCCACAGATACGCAGTATTTT. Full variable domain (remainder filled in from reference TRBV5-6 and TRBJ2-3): DAGVTQSPTHLIKTRGQQVTLRCSPKSGHDTVSWYQQALGQGPQFIFQYYEEEERQRGNFPDRFSGHQFPNYSSELNVNALLLGDSALYLCASSLKGRTVSTDTQYFGPGTRLTVL.

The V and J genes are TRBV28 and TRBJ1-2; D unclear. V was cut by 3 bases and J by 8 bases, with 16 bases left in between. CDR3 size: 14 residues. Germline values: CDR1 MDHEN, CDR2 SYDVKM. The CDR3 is CASSFGGQEGGYTF. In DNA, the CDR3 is TGTGCCAGCAGTTTCGGTGGTCAGGAGGGCGGCTACACCTTC.

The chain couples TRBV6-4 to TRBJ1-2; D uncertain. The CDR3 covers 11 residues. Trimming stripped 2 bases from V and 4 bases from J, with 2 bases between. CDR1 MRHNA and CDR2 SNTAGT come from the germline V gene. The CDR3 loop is CASSDSYGYTF. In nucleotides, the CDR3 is TGTGCCAGCAGTGACAGCTATGGCTACACCTTC.

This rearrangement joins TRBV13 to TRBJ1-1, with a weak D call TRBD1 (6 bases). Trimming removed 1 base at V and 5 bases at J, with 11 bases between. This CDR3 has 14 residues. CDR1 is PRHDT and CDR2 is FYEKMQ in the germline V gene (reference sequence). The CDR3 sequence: CASSLARGGTEAFF. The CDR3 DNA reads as TGTGCCAGCAGCTTAGCCAGGGGAGGGACTGAAGCTTTCTTT.

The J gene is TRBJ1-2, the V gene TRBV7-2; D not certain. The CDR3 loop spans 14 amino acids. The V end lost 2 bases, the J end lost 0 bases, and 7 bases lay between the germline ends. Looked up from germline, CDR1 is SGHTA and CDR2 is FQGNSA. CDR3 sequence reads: CASSLQLTNYGYTF. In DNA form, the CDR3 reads TGTGCCAGCAGCTTACAGCTTACTAACTATGGCTACACCTTC.

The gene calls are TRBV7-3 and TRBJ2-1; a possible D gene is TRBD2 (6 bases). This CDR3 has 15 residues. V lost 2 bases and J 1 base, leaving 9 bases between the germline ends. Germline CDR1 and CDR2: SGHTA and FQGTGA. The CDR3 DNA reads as TGTGCCAGCAGCTTATGGGCGGGGTCCTACAATGAGCAGTTCTTC. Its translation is CASSLWAGSYNEQFF. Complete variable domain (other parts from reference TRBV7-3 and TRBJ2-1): GAGVSQTPSNKVTEKGKYVELRCDPISGHTALYWYRQSLGQGPEFLIYFQGTGAADDSGLPNDRFFAVRPEGSVSTLKIQRTERGDSAVYLCASSLWAGSYNEQFFGPGTRLTVL.

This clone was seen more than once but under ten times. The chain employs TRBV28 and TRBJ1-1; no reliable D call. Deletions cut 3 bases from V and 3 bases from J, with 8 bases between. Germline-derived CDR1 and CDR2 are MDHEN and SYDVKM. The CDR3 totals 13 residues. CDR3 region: CASSFGWDTEAFF. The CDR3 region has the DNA TGTGCCAGCAGTTTCGGGTGGGACACTGAAGCTTTCTTT.

CDR3 DNA: TGTGCCAGCAGCGCCGGGACTAGCGGGCGCACAGATACGCAGTATTTT. Encoded protein: CASSAGTSGRTDTQYF. The chain has TRBV9 and TRBJ2-3; TRBD2 matches 12 bases. From germline, CDR1 is SGDLS and CDR2 YYNGEE. CDR3 size: 16 residues. Trimming removed 3 bases from V and 1 base from J; junction bases left unmatched: 3.

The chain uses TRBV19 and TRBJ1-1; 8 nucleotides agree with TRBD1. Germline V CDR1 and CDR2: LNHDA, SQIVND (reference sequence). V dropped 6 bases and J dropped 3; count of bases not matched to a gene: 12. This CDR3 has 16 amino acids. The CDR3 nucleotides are TGTGCCAGTAGGGGGGGACAGGCCTTAAGGGACACTGAAGCTTTCTTT. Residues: CASRGGQALRDTEAFF.